The 14 T cell receptor beta chains below come from one sample, sequenced in a study of blood T cell repertoires in COVID-19. The repertoire was sequenced with immunoSEQ multiplex PCR; TCRdb's copy has only in-frame clones and lacks some. The data hold approximately 230,000 clones, with about 90% observed a single time. The sample consisted of peripheral blood. Receptors were obtained from a man between 18 and 29 years old with active or convalescent COVID-19.

This chain joins TRBV9 and TRBJ2-2, with D possibly matching TRBD1 (5 bases). The germline V gene encodes CDR1 SGDLS and CDR2 YYNGEE. Between the trimmed V and J ends, which lost 0 bases and 7 bases, there was a span of 10 bases. The CDR3 runs 14 residues. The CDR3 DNA sequence: TGTGCCAGCAGCGTAGAATCAGGGATCGGGGAGCTGTTTTTT. It translates to CASSVESGIGELFF.

V gene TRBV25-1 combines with J gene TRBJ1-5; TRBD1 might be the D (6 bases). Trimming left V 3 bases short and J 5 bases short, with 11 bases between. This CDR3 comprises 14 residues. Per the germline V gene, CDR1 is MGHDK and CDR2 is SYGVNS. As DNA, the CDR3 is TGTGCCAGCAGTGAGCCCGGGGGGCATCAGCCCCAGCATTTT. This sequence encodes CASSEPGGHQPQHF.

The rearrangement links TRBV19 to TRBJ1-6, with TRBD1 matching over 10 bases. The germline CDR1 and CDR2 sequences are LNHDA and SQIVND (reference sequence). Trimming removed 4 bases from V and 8 bases from J; junction bases left unmatched: 8. The CDR3 covers 16 residues. The CDR3 sequence: CASSKPRDRGYSPLHF. In nucleotides, the CDR3 is TGTGCCAGTAGTAAACCCCGGGACAGGGGTTATTCACCCCTCCACTTT.

The rearrangement links TRBV14 to TRBJ2-5; D gene uncertain. V lost 2 bases and J lost 0, with 7 bases in between. This CDR3 is built from 14 residues. Germline lookup yields CDR1 SGHDN and CDR2 FVKESK. The CDR3 sequence is CASSQPQYQETQYF. The CDR3 bases are TGTGCCAGCAGCCAACCGCAGTACCAAGAGACCCAGTACTTC. The full variable domain, its missing parts supplied by reference TRBV14 and TRBJ2-5, is EAGVTQFPSHSVIEKGQTVTLRCDPISGHDNLYWYRRVMGKEIKFLLHFVKESKQDESGMPNNRFLAERTGGTYSTLKVQPAELEDSGVYFCASSQPQYQETQYFGPGTRLLVL.

The V gene is TRBV15, the J gene TRBJ2-3, with D possibly TRBD2 on 6 matching bases. The V gene's germline CDR1 is LNHNV and CDR2 YYDKDF (reference sequence). CDR3 length: 17 amino acids. V lost 2 bases to trimming and J lost 0 bases, with 15 bases between them. The CDR3 sequence is CATSRTRDSFSTDTQYF. The CDR3 DNA follows: TGTGCCACCAGCAGAACCCGGGACTCCTTTAGCACAGATACGCAGTATTTT.

This chain links TRBV7-2 with TRBJ1-1; 9 bases agree with TRBD1. With 5 bases clipped from V and 1 base from J, the junction kept 5 bases outside the gene matches. The germline gives CDR1 SGHTA, CDR2 FQGNSA. The CDR3 consists of 15 residues. CDR3 loop: CASSKTGGKNTEAFF. The DNA for the CDR3 is TGTGCCAGCAGCAAGACAGGGGGTAAGAACACTGAAGCTTTCTTT.

The V call is TRBV4-2, the J call TRBJ2-2, with TRBD2 identical over 7 bases. The V gene's germline CDR1 is LGHNA and CDR2 YNFKEQ. The CDR3 consists of 15 residues. The junction had 2 bases not matched to a gene; V was cut back by 4 bases and J by 0 bases. CDR3: CASSPSGTNTGELFF. The DNA of the CDR3 is TGTGCCAGCAGCCCCAGCGGGACGAACACCGGGGAGCTGTTTTTT.

V usage is TRBV5-1 and J usage is TRBJ2-3, with TRBD1 identical over 8 bases. This CDR3 is 14 amino acids long. Germline V CDR1 and CDR2: SGHRS, YFSETQ. V gave up 4 bases and J gave up 6 bases; unmatched junction bases: 7. Here the CDR3 reads CASSLDRASDTQYF. The DNA for the CDR3 is TGCGCCAGCAGCCTGGACAGGGCATCCGATACGCAGTATTTT.

The chain joins TRBV2 to TRBJ1-5; D not resolved. Deletions cut 8 bases from V and 5 bases from J, with 13 bases between. Germline CDR1 is SNHLY and CDR2 is FYNNEI. The CDR3 covers 13 residues. CDR3 bases: TGTGCCAGCGGCCAGGAGGAAGATCAGCCCCAGCATTTT. It is translated as CASGQEEDQPQHF.

This clone was seen only a few times. This chain joins TRBV4-2 and TRBJ1-4, with D uncertain. The CDR3 loop spans 14 amino acids. V lost 1 base and J lost 7, with 10 bases in between. Germline V lookup: CDR1 LGHNA, CDR2 YNFKEQ. CDR3 nucleotides: TGTGCCAGCAGCCAAGGCGGGGTCGGTGAAAAACTGTTTTTT. It specifies CASSQGGVGEKLFF.

V is TRBV20-1 and J is TRBJ1-1; D might be TRBD1 (5 bases). V was trimmed by 3 bases and J by 4 bases, leaving 15 bases between them. The CDR3 loop spans 14 amino acids. Germline CDR1 reads DFQATT; CDR2 reads SNEGSKA (reference sequence). The CDR3 spells CSASLPGGRTEAFF. The CDR3 DNA follows: TGCAGTGCTAGTCTTCCCGGGGGACGCACTGAAGCTTTCTTT.

The chain has TRBV25-1 and TRBJ2-7, with TRBD1 as a possible D gene (5 bases). Germline V gene sequence: CDR1 MGHDK, CDR2 SYGVNS. This CDR3 is built from 13 residues. V was shortened by 1 base and J by 5 bases, with 9 bases between the two germline ends. In DNA form, the CDR3 reads TGTGCCAGCAGTGAATTTAGGGGCAACGAGCAGTACTTC. Its translation is CASSEFRGNEQYF.

This chain connects TRBV6-5 to TRBJ1-1; D gene unclear. The CDR3 length is 13 residues. Germline V gene sequence: CDR1 MNHEY, CDR2 SVGAGI. The V and J ends lost 9 bases and 1 base respectively, with 12 bases between them. CDR3 DNA: TGTGCCAGTCGGTGGTCGGGGAACACTGAAGCTTTCTTT. Translated: CASRWSGNTEAFF.

This chain uses TRBV21-1 with TRBJ2-2; the table's D gene call, TRBD2, was not cross checked with the DNA. TRBV21-1 is an annotated pseudogene. The CDR3 runs 19 residues. The chain's CDR3 is CASSKPGGLAGAGTGELFF. CDR3 DNA sequence: TGTGCCAGCAGCAAACCGGGCGGACTAGCGGGAGCTGGCACCGGGGAGCTGTTTTTT.